Included here is one T cell receptor (beta chain) sequence, with context. The sample is drawn from a study of blood T cell repertoires in COVID-19. The overall study: Specimens from acute and convalescent COVID-19 originated in the United States, Italy and Spain. PBMCs, B-cell-depleted T cells, or T cells were the source of the cDNA or gDNA that made up the material.

Followed over time, Seattle patients had been enrolled while infection was active. Authors' methods: Researchers report that nucleated cell counts were estimated from reference gene primer amplification. Here immunoSEQ multiplex PCR was the method, and the copy in TCRdb shows in-frame clones only, minus some. V, J and clone size reflect that table, while D and trimming were determined from the DNA. Seen here are approximately 210,000 clones, 85% observed once, and the top ten hold under 0.95%. Trimming left V 2 bases short and J 6 bases short, with 5 bases between. This CDR3 is built from 12 residues. Per germline, CDR1 MNHEY and CDR2 SVGEGT.

The sequencing input was peripheral blood. This TCR derives from a man aged 55 to 70 with COVID-19, enrolled during active disease. The chain carries TRBV6-2 or TRBV6-3 and TRBJ1-5, with D hard to call. CDR3 residues: CASSYGGQPQHF. DNA of the CDR3: TGTGCCAGCAGTTACGGAGGTCAGCCCCAGCATTTT.